These T cell receptor beta chains were read from a single sample in a study of human T cells and chemical hapten exposure. TCRdb redid the calling of the RACE reads with MiXCR, one entry per CDR3 protein. The sample shows just over 350,000 distinct CDR3 sequences, over 6% of them seen only once. The sample here was whole blood, taken in connection with sensitization to the hapten diphenylcyclopropenone (DPC). These receptors were obtained from a woman younger than 30 with alopecia areata. Some clones in this sample may be carry-over from other donors' samples. Both conserved end residues are part of each CDR3.

v_call	j_call	cdr3_length	cdr3_aa
TRBV27	TRBJ2-7	15	CATSWGAGGAYEQYF
TRBV10-3	TRBJ1-2	15	CAISEDQSHNYGYTF
TRBV7-2	TRBJ2-6	18	CASSLEGGRWTGANVLTF
TRBV7-8	TRBJ2-7	14	CASSGGTGSYEQYF
TRBV7-2	TRBJ2-5	13	CASSPQGSETQYF
TRBV7-9	TRBJ1-5	16	CASSLVATGGGQPQHF
TRBV18	TRBJ1-5	14	CASSPDRERQPQHF
TRBV10-3	TRBJ1-6	15	CAISEWDSKGSPLHF
TRBV12-3/TRBV12-4	TRBJ2-7	15	CASSFWDRGSYEQYF
TRBV3-1	TRBJ1-1	14	CASTFRRGTTEAFF
TRBV6-5	TRBJ1-1	15	CASSRNPQGATEAFF
TRBV7-8	TRBJ2-3	20	CASSLGRGTGGLFFTDTQYF
TRBV20-1	TRBJ2-3	14	CSAREAGGTDTQYF
TRBV6-5	TRBJ2-7	15	CASRYAGNRGYEQYF
TRBV20-1	TRBJ2-3	14	CSALGLAGPDTQYF
TRBV20-1	TRBJ1-5	13	CSARDQGAQPQHF
TRBV24-1	TRBJ2-3	13	CATSDPPADTQYF
TRBV4-1	TRBJ1-6	16	CASSQEGQGWNSPLHF
TRBV2	TRBJ2-6	17	CASRAGSLSSGANVLTF
TRBV16	TRBJ1-2	13	CASSPGGDLGYTF
TRBV2	TRBJ1-4	17	CASSGGRTDPTNEKLFF
TRBV7-2	TRBJ2-1	13	CASSLAREGEQFF
TRBV12-3/TRBV12-4	TRBJ1-4	16	CASTRLTDRLGGKLFF
TRBV20-1	TRBJ2-2	14	CSATRRVGTGELFF
TRBV27	TRBJ2-5	12	CASIRGIETQYF
TRBV6-6	TRBJ2-5	12	CAMGGDVRTQYF
TRBV6-2/TRBV6-3	TRBJ2-5	15	CASMSVAGYQETQYF
TRBV11-2	TRBJ2-1	14	CASSYGQGYNEQFF
TRBV29-1	TRBJ1-2	12	CSVDRGGLGYTF
TRBV20-1	TRBJ1-3	14	CSARGGGNGNTIYF
TRBV5-8	TRBJ1-2	14	CASSLGGVRYGYTF
TRBV4-3	TRBJ1-5	14	CASSGRRGNQPQHF
TRBV2	TRBJ1-3	15	CASKKGTASGNTIYF
TRBV3-1	TRBJ2-7	15	CASSQEGLASYEQYF
TRBV29-1	TRBJ2-1	14	CSVPSEVGYNEQFF
TRBV9	TRBJ1-2	14	CASSVTGGSYGYTF
TRBV27	TRBJ2-1	16	CASSLSGTGLGNEQFF
TRBV6-2/TRBV6-3	TRBJ2-1	11	CASRREAGQFF
TRBV25-1	TRBJ1-6	16	CASSGQGSGYNSPLHF
TRBV6-1	TRBJ2-7	14	CASSEDGTAYEQYF
TRBV20-1	TRBJ2-1	13	CSAYSGGSNEQFF
TRBV12-3/TRBV12-4	TRBJ1-2	16	CASSFTGAGGLYGYTF
TRBV4-1	TRBJ1-1	16	CASSQDNPPGNTEAFF
TRBV7-2	TRBJ1-3	16	CASSLALTSSGNTIYF
TRBV27	TRBJ2-7	15	CASSFQGQGNYEQYF
TRBV6-5	TRBJ2-3	12	CASAGSVDTQYF
TRBV6-5	TRBJ1-4	15	CASSYTDSPNEKLFF
TRBV5-5	TRBJ2-1	15	CASTVGRGGYNEQFF
TRBV6-1	TRBJ2-3	15	CATTKGDRGQDTQYF
TRBV6-2/TRBV6-3	TRBJ1-1	13	CASSYSGSTEAFF
TRBV7-9	TRBJ2-5	15	CASSLSKGFQETQYF
TRBV3-1	TRBJ1-1	12	CASAGGGTEAFF